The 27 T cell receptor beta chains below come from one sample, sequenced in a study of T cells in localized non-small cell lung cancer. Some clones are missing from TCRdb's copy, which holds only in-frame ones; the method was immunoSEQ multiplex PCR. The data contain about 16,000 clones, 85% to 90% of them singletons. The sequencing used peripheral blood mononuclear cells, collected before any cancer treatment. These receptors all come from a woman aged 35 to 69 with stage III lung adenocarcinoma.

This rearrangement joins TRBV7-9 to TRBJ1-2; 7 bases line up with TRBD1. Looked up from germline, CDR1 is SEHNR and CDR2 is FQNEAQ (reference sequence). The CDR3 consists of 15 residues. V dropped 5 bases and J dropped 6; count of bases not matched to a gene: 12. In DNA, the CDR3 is TGTGCCAGCAGCGGGGACAGCCGACCCTCAAATGGCTACACCTTC. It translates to CASSGDSRPSNGYTF.

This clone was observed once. CDR3 region: CASTTPTGGFETQYF. In DNA form, the CDR3 reads TGTGCCAGCACCACCCCCACAGGGGGCTTTGAGACCCAGTACTTC. The chain carries TRBV2 and TRBJ2-5, with TRBD1 matching 9 bases. The CDR3 sequence is 15 residues long. After removal of 7 bases from V and 5 bases from J, the junction contained 11 bases not matched to a gene. The V gene's germline CDR1 is SNHLY and CDR2 FYNNEI.

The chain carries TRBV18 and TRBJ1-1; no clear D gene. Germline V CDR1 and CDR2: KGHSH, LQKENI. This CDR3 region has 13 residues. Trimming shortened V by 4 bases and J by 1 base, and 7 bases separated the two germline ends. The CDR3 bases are TGTGCCAGCTCACTATCAAAGAACACTGAAGCTTTCTTT. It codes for CASSLSKNTEAFF.

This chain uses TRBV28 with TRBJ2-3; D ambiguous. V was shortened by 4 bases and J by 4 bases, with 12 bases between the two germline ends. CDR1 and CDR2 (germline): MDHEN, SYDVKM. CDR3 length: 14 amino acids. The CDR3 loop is CASSSPLVADTQYF. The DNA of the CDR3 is TGTGCCAGCAGTTCTCCATTGGTCGCAGATACGCAGTATTTT.

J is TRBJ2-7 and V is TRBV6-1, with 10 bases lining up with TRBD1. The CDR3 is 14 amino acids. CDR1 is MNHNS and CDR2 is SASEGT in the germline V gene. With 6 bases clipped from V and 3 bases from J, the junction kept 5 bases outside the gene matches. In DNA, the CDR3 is TGTGCCAGCAGGGACAGGGGGATACTCTACGAGCAGTACTTC. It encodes CASRDRGILYEQYF.

The CDR3 loop reads CSVGFPFVREQYF. As DNA, the CDR3 is TGCAGCGTTGGATTCCCTTTTGTACGCGAGCAGTACTTC. The V and J genes are TRBV29-1 and TRBJ2-7; no definite D call. CDR1 is SQVTM and CDR2 is ANQGSEA in the germline V gene. V was cut by 4 bases and J by 6 bases, with 16 bases left in between. The CDR3 is 13 residues long.

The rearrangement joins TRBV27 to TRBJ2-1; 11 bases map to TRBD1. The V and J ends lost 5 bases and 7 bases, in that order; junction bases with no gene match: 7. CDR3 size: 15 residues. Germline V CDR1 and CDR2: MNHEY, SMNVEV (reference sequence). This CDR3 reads CASSTRDRGGNEQFF. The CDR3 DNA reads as TGTGCCAGCAGTACCCGGGACAGGGGGGGAAATGAGCAGTTCTTC.

As DNA, the CDR3 is TGTGCCAGCAGCGGCGGGGGCTCGCGCAATCAGCCCCAGCATTTT. Encoded protein: CASSGGGSRNQPQHF. This chain uses TRBV5-6 with TRBJ1-5; a possible D gene is TRBD1 (6 bases). This CDR3 comprises 15 residues. Germline values: CDR1 SGHDT, CDR2 YYEEEE. Trimming took 4 bases from V and 2 from J, leaving 13 bases between them.

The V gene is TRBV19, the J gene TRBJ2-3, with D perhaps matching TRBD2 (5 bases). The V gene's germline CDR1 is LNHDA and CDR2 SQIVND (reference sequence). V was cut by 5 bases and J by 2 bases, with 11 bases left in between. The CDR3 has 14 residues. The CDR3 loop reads CASSGHGLTDTQYF. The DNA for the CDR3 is TGTGCCAGTAGTGGGCACGGACTCACAGATACGCAGTATTTT. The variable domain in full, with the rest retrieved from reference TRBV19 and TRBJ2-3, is DGGITQSPKYLFRKEGQNVTLSCEQNLNHDAMYWYRQDPGQGLRLIYYSQIVNDFQKGDIAEGYSVSREKKESFPLTVTSAQKNPTAFYLCASSGHGLTDTQYFGPGTRLTVL.

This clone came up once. The CDR3 loop reads CASSRAPGQGYEQYF. The DNA of the CDR3 is TGCGCCAGCAGCCGCGCTCCAGGACAGGGTTACGAGCAGTACTTC. The chain employs TRBV4-1 and TRBJ2-7; 8 positions match TRBD1. Germline-derived CDR1 and CDR2 are MGHRA and YSYEKL. With V trimmed by 4 bases and J by 4 bases, 9 bases remained unmatched. CDR3 length: 15 residues.

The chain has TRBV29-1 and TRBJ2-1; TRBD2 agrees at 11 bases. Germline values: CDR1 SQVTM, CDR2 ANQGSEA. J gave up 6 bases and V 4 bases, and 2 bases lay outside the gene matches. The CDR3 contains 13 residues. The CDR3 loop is CSVAGLAANEQFF. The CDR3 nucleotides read TGCAGCGTTGCGGGACTAGCGGCCAATGAGCAGTTCTTC.

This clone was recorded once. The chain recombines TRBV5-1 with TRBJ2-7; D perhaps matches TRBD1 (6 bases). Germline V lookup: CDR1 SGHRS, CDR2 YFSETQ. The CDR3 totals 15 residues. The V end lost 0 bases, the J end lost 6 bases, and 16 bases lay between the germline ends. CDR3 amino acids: CASSLGPQGLSEQYF. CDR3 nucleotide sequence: TGCGCCAGCAGCTTGGGCCCACAGGGCCTTAGCGAGCAGTACTTC.

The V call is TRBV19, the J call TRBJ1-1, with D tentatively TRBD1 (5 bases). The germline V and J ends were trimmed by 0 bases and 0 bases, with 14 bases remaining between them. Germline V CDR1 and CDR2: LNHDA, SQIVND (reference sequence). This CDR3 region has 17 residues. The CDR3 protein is CASSIDLLGGMNTEAFF. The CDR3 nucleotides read TGTGCCAGTAGTATAGATCTTCTTGGGGGAATGAACACTGAAGCTTTCTTT.

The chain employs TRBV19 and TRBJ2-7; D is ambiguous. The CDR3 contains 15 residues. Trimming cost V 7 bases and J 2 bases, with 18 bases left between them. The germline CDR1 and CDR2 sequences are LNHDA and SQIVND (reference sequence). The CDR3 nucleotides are TGTGCCAGTACCCGGACCGCCGGTGGGGCCTACGAGCAGTACTTC. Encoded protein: CASTRTAGGAYEQYF.

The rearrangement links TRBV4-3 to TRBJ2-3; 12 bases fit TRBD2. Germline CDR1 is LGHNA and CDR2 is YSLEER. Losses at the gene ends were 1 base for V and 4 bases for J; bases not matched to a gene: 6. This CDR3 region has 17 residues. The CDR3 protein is CASSQVLTSGGPDTQYF. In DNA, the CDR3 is TGCGCCAGCAGCCAAGTCCTCACTAGCGGGGGGCCAGATACGCAGTATTTT.

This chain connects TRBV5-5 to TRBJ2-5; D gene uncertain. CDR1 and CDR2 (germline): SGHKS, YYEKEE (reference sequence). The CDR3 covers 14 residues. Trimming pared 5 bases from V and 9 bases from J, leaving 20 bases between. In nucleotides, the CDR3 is TGTGCCAGCAGAACGGACCCGGACGCCGCGGCCCAGTACTTC. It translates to CASRTDPDAAAQYF.

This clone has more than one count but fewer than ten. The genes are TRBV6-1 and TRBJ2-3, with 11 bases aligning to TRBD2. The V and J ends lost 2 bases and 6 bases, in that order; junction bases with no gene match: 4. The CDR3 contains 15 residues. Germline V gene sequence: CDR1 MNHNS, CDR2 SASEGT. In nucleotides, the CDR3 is TGTGCCAGCAGTGAATTAGCGGGGGGGCCGGATACGCAGTATTTT. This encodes CASSELAGGPDTQYF.

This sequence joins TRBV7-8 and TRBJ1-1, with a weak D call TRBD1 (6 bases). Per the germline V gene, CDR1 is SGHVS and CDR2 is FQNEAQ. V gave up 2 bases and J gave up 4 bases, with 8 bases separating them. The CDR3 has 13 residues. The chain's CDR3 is CASSLIRGTEAFF. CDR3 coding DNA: TGTGCCAGCAGCTTAATCAGGGGCACTGAAGCTTTCTTT. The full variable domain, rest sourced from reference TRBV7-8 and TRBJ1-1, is GAGVSQSPRYKVAKRGQDVALRCDPISGHVSLFWYQQALGQGPEFLTYFQNEAQLDKSGLPSDRFFAERPEGSVSTLKIQRTQQEDSAVYLCASSLIRGTEAFFGQGTRLTVV.

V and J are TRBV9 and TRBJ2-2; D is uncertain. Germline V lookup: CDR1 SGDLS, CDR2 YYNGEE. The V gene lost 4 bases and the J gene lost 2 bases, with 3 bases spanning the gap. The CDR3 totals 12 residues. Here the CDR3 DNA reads TGTGCCAGCAGCCTAAACACCGGGGAGCTGTTTTTT. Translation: CASSLNTGELFF.

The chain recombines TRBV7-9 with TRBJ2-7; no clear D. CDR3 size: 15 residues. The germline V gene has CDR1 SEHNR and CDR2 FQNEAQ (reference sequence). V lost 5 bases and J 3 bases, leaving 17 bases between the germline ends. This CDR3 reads CASSHLGSLIYEQYF. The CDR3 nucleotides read TGTGCCAGCAGCCACCTTGGGTCCCTAATCTACGAGCAGTACTTC. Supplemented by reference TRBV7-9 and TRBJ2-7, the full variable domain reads DTGVSQNPRHKITKRGQNVTFRCDPISEHNRLYWYRQTLGQGPEFLTYFQNEAQLEKSRLLSDRFSAERPKGSFSTLEIQRTEQGDSAMYLCASSHLGSLIYEQYFGPGTRLTVT.

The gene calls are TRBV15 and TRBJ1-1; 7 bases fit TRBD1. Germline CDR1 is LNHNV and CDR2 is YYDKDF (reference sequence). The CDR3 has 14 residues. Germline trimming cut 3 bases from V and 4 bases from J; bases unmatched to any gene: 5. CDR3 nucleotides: TGTGCCACCAGCAGGGTTGACAGGGTCACTGAAGCTTTCTTT. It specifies CATSRVDRVTEAFF.

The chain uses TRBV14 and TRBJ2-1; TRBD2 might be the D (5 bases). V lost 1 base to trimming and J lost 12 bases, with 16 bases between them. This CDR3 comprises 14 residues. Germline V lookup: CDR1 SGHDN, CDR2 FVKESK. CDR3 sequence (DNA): TGTGCCAGCAGCCAAGTTGTCCTAGGAGGCGTGCAGTTCTTC. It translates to CASSQVVLGGVQFF.

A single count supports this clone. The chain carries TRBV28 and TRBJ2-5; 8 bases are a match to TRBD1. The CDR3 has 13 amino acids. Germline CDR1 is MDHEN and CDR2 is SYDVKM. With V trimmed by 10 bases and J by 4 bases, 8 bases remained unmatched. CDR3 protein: CATLGDRRETQYF. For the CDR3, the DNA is TGTGCCACCCTCGGGGACAGGCGAGAGACCCAGTACTTC.

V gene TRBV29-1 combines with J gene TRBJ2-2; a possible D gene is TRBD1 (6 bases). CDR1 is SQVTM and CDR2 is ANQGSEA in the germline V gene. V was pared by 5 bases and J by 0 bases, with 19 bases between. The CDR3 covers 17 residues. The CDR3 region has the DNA TGCAGCGTTAACGGGTGGCCAGGGGCTACGAACACCGGGGAGCTGTTTTTT. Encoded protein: CSVNGWPGATNTGELFF.

The CDR3 bases are TGTGCCAGCAGCTTCCGACTAGCGGGGGGGGAGACCCAGTACTTC. Encoded protein: CASSFRLAGGETQYF. The V call is TRBV7-2, the J call TRBJ2-5, with 14 bases fitting TRBD2. CDR3 length: 15 residues. V was clipped by 3 bases and J by 5 bases; unmatched bases: 2. Germline V gene data show CDR1 as SGHTA and CDR2 as FQGNSA.

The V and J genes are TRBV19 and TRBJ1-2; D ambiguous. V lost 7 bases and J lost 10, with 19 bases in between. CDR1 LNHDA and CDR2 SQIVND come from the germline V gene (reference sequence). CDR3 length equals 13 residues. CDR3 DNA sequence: TGTGCCAGTAAAGGCGGCAGGACGTTATTCTACACCTTC. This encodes CASKGGRTLFYTF.

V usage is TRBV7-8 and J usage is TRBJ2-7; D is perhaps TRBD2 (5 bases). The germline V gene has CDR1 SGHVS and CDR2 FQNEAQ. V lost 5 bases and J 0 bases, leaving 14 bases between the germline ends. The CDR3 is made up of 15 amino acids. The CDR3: CASSPRGRSSYEQYF. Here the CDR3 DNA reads TGTGCCAGCAGCCCTCGGGGTCGCAGCTCCTACGAGCAGTACTTC.